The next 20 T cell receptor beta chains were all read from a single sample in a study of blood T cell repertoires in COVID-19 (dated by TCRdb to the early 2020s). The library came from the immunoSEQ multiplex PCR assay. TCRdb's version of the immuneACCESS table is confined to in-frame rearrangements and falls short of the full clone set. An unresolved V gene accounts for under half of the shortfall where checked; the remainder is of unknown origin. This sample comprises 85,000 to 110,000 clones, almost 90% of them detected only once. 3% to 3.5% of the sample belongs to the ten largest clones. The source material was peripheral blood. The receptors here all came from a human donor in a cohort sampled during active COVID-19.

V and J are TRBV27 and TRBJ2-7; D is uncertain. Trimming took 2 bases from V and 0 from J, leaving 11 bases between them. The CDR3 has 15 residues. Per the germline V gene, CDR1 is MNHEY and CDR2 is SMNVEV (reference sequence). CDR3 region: CASSLGRVRSYEQYF. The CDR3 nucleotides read TGTGCCAGCAGTTTAGGTCGGGTTCGCTCCTACGAGCAGTACTTC.

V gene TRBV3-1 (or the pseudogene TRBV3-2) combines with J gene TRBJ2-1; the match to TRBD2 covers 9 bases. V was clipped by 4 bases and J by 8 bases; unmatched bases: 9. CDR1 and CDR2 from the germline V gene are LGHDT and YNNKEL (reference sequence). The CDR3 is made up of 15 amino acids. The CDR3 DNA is TGTGCCAGCAGCCGGCAAGCGGGAGGAAGGTATGAGCAGTTCTTC. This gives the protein CASSRQAGGRYEQFF.

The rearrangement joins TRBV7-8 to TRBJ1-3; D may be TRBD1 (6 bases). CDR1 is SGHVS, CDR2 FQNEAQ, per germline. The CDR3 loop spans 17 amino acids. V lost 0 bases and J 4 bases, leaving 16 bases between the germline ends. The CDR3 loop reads CASSLARAGGRGNTIYF. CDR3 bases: TGTGCCAGCAGCTTAGCACGGGCGGGGGGGCGAGGAAACACCATATATTTT. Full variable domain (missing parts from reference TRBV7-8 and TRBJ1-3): GAGVSQSPRYKVAKRGQDVALRCDPISGHVSLFWYQQALGQGPEFLTYFQNEAQLDKSGLPSDRFFAERPEGSVSTLKIQRTQQEDSAVYLCASSLARAGGRGNTIYFGEGSWLTVV.

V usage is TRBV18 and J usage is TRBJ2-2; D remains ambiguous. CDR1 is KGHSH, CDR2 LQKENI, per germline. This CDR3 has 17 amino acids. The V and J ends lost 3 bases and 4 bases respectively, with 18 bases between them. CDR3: CASSPPAGRPRTGELFF. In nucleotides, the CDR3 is TGTGCCAGCTCACCCCCCGCCGGCAGGCCCCGCACCGGGGAGCTGTTTTTT.

This CDR3 reads CASIVQIGGEQFF. CDR3 in DNA: TGTGCCAGCATCGTACAGATCGGGGGTGAGCAGTTCTTC. The chain couples TRBV11-2 to TRBJ2-1, with D possibly matching TRBD2 (6 bases). CDR3 length: 13 amino acids. Germline V gives CDR1 SGHAT, CDR2 FQNNGV. V dropped 7 bases and J dropped 9 bases, with 16 bases sitting between them.

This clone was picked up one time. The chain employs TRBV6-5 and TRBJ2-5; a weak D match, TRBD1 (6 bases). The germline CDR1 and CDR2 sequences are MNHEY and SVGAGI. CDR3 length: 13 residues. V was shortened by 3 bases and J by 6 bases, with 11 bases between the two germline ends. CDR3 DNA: TGTGCCAGCAGTTATGGCAGGGGAAAGACCCAGTACTTC. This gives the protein CASSYGRGKTQYF.

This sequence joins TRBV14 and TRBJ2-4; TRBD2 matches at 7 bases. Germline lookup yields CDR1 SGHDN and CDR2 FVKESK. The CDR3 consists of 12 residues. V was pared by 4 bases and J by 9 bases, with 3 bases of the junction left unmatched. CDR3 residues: CASSLWGGIQYF. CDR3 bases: TGTGCCAGCAGCCTCTGGGGGGGCATTCAGTACTTC.

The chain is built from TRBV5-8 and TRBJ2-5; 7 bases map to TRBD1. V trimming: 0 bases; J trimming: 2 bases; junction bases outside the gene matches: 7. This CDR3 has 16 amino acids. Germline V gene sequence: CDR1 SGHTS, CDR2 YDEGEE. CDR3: CASSLGARTGQETQYF. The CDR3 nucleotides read TGTGCCAGCAGCTTGGGGGCGCGGACAGGACAAGAGACCCAGTACTTC.

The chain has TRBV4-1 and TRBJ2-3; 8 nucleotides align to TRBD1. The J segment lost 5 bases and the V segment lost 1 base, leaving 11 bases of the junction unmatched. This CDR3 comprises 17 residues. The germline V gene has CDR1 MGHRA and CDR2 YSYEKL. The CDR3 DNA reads TGCGCCAGCAGCCAAGCCGCACGGACAGGGCAAGGAGATACGCAGTATTTT. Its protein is CASSQAARTGQGDTQYF.

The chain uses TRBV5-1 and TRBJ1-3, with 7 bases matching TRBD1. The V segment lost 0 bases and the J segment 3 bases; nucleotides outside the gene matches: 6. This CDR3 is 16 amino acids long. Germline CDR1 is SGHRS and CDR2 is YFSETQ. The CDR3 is CASSLEARGSGNTIYF. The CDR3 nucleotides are TGCGCCAGCAGCTTGGAGGCCAGGGGGAGTGGAAACACCATATATTTT. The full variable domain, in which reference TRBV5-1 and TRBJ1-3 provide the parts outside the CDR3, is KAGVTQTPRYLIKTRGQQVTLSCSPISGHRSVSWYQQTPGQGLQFLFEYFSETQRNKGNFPGRFSGRQFSNSRSEMNVSTLELGDSALYLCASSLEARGSGNTIYFGEGSWLTVV.

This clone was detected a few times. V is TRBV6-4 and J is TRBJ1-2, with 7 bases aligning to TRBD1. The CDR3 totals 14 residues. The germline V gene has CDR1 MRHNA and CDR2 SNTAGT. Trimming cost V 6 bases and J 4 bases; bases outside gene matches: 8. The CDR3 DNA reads TGTGCCAGCAGGATTTCGACAGGGACCTATGGCTACACCTTC. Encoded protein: CASRISTGTYGYTF.

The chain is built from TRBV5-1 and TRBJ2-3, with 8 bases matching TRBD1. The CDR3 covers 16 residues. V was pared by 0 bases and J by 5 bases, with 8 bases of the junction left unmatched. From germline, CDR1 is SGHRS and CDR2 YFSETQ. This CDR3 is CASSLEDRGAIDTQYF. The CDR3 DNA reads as TGCGCCAGCAGCTTGGAAGACAGGGGAGCGATAGATACGCAGTATTTT.

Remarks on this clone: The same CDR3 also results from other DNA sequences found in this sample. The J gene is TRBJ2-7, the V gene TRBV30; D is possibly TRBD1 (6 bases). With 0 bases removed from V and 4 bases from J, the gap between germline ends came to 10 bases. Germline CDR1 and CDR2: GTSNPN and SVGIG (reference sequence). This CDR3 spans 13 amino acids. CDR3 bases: TGTGCCTGGAGTGTTGGACAGAGTTACGAGCAGTACTTC. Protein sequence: CAWSVGQSYEQYF. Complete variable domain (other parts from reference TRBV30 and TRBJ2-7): SQTIHQWPATLVQPVGSPLSLECTVEGTSNPNLYWYRQAAGRGLQLLFYSVGIGQISSEVPQNLSASRPQDRQFILSSKKLLLSDSGFYLCAWSVGQSYEQYFGPGTRLTVT.

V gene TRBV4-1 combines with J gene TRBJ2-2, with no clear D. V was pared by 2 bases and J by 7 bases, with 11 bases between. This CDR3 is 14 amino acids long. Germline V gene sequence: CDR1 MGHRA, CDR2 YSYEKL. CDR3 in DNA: TGCGCCAGCAGCCAAAATTTACTTTTCGGGGAGCTGTTTTTT. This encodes CASSQNLLFGELFF.

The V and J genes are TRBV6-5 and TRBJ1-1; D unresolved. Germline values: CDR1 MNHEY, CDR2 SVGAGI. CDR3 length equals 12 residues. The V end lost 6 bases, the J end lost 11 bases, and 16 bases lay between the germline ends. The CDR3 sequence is CASRTYGEAAFF. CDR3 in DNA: TGTGCCAGCAGAACCTACGGGGAGGCGGCTTTCTTT.

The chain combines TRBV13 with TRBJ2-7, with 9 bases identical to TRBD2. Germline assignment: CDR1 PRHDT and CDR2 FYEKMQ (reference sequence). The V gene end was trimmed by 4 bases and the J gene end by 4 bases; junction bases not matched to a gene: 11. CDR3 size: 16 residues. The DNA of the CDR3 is TGTGCCAGCAGCTACATGGCCGGGACTAGCAGATACGAGCAGTACTTC. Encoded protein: CASSYMAGTSRYEQYF.

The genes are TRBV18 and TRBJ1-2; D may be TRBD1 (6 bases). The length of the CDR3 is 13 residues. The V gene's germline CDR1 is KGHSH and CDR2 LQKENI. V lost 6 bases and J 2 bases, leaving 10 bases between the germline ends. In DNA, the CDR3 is TGTGCCAGCTCCCCGGACAGAAACTATGGCTACACCTTC. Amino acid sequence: CASSPDRNYGYTF.

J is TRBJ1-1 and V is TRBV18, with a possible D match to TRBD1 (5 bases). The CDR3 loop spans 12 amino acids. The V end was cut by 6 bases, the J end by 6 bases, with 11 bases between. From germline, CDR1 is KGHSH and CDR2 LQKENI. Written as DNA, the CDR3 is TGTGCCAGCTCTCCAGGACACCCTGAAGCTTTCTTT. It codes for CASSPGHPEAFF.

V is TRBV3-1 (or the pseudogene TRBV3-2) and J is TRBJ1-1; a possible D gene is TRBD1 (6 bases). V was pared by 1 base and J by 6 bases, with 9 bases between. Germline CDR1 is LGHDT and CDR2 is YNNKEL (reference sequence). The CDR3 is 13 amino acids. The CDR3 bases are TGTGCCAGCAGCCAAGTAAAGGGGGCTGAAGCTTTCTTT. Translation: CASSQVKGAEAFF.

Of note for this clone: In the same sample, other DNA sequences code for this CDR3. CDR3 amino acids: CASSLARGETQYF. The CDR3 nucleotides are TGTGCCAGCAGCTTAGCCCGGGGAGAGACCCAGTACTTC. V gene TRBV7-9 combines with J gene TRBJ2-5; D perhaps matches TRBD2 (5 bases). The CDR3 loop spans 13 amino acids. With 0 bases removed from V and 4 bases from J, the gap between germline ends came to 6 bases. Germline-derived CDR1 and CDR2 are SEHNR and FQNEAQ (reference sequence).